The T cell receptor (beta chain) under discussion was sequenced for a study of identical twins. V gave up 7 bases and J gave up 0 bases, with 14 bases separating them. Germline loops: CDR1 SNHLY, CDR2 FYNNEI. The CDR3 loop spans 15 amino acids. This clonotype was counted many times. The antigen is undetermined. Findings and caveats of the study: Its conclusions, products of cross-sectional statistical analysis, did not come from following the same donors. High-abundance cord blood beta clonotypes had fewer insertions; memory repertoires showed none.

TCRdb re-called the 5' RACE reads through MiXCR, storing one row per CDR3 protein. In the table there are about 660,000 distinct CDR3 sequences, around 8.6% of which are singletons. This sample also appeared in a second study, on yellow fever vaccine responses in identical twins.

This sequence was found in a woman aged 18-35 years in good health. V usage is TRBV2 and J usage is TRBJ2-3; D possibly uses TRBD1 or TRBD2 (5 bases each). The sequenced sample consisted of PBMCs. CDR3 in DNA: TGTGCCAGCATACACGAGGGGCAGAGCACAGATACGCAGTATTTT. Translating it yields CASIHEGQSTDTQYF.